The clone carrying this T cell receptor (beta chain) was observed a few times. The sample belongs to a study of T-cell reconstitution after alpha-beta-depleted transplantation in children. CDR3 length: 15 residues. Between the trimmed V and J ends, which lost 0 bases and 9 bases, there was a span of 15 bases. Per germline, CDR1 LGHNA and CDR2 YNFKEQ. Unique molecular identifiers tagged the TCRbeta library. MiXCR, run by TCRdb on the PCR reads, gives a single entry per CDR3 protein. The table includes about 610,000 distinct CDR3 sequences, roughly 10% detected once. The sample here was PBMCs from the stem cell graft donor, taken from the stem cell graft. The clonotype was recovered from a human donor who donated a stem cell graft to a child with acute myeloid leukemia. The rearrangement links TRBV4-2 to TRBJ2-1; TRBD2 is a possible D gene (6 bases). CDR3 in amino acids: CASSQDGASDGEQFF. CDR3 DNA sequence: TGTGCCAGCAGCCAAGATGGGGCTAGCGACGGTGAGCAGTTCTTC.